This T cell receptor beta chain was documented in a study of T-cell memory formation after mild COVID-19. TCRdb ran MiXCR on the 5' RACE reads and lists one entry per CDR3 protein. The table records approximately 410,000 distinct CDR3 sequences, about 22% of them present only once. The TCR was taken from an adult woman who had mild COVID-19 (a few samples of this study predate the infection). Cell type and time point are not known. Sequenced material: PBMCs or a T cell subset sorted from them (not recorded which).

The CDR3 DNA is TGTGCCAGCGCGACCCTAGGGGGACTAGCGGTGGAAGAGACCCAGTACTTC. The encoded protein is CASATLGGLAVEETQYF. The chain is built from TRBV12-3 or TRBV12-4 and TRBJ2-5; TRBD2 matches 11 bases. Unmatched junction bases numbered 14, after V lost 8 bases and J lost 3 bases. The CDR3 loop spans 17 amino acids.